A single TCR beta chain is shown here with its context. This clone's antigen is unknown. Per-base quality was not reported, and no clone a single base away is much larger than it. This sample stems from a study of blood T cell repertoires in COVID-19 (dated by TCRdb to 2019 to 2021). For context, the study as a whole: Collaborator samples came from the United States, Italy and Spain and covered acute and convalescent phases of COVID-19. The material from the prospective study consisted of cDNA or gDNA derived from T cells, B-cell-depleted T cells, or PBMCs. Subjects who had been exposed to COVID-19, were actively infected with it, or had recovered from it provided the deeply sampled blood TCRbeta repertoires that made up the dataset. The repertoires were made available in a free public database intended to serve as a resource for research on the immune response to SARS-CoV-2. The samples were drawn from the first 160 participants of the ongoing ImmuneRACE study and from more than 1,000 subjects provided by 6 global collaborators. The sample metadata nearly always contained a de-identified subject ID, COVID-19 status, age in years and sex. Where available, HLA class I and class II types were taken from metadata supplied by the sample provider and were not determined by assay-based typing. Overall study results and their limits: The quantity of clinical and demographic metadata differed by source and by participant and was supplied without curation.

Germline trimming amounts to 4 bases on V and 13 bases on J, with 18 as the count of junction bases outside the gene matches. Reading from cysteine to phenylalanine, the CDR3 counts 16 amino acids. CDR3 DNA is the only sequence kept; it has 48 bases, read in frame from the first base. The germline V gene specifies KGHDR as CDR1 and SFDVKD as CDR2. TCRbeta CDR3 regions were amplified from genomic DNA by means of the immunoSEQ Assay, a bias-controlled multiplex PCR. In the authors' own workflow: Nucleated cell counts per sample were estimated from amplification of reference gene primers within the assay. Sequence reads were collapsed and filtered to measure the absolute abundance of every unique TCRbeta CDR3 rearrangement. Productive Simpson clonality was computed per sample as the square root of Simpson's diversity index over productive rearrangements. TCRdb re-hosts the immuneACCESS table, in-frame sequences only. Its copies lack some clones; in the studies checked, an unresolved V gene accounts for under half of them, and the cause for the rest is not known. Clonal size and the V and J genes are those of that table, whereas D and trimming came from the DNA. The sample table shows some 530,000 clones, and about nine tenths are seen once. The ten largest clones take up around 7.9% of the sample.

Participants in the prospective study were aged roughly 18 to 89 years, lived in 20 to 30 United States geographic areas, and enrolled through a virtual design. In the prospective study, cohorts were assigned on the basis of participant-reported clinical history obtained from a screening survey and a study questionnaire. Recovered participants in ImmuneRACE Cohort 3 were defined by two consecutive negative NP/OP PCR tests, clearance by a healthcare professional, or resolution of symptoms. In the prospective study, mobile phlebotomists collected whole blood, serum and a nasopharyngeal or oropharyngeal swab from each participant. Additional blood draws and questionnaires over a 2-month period could optionally be provided by prospective study participants. Prospective study blood samples were shipped either frozen or at room temperature before DNA extraction.

The sequence was obtained from a woman in her sixties who had recovered from COVID-19. The sample consisted of PBMCs or T cells enriched from blood (not recorded which). The chain uses TRBV24-1 and TRBJ2-1, and TRBD1 aligns with 7 junction nucleotides. The base sequence is TGTGCCACCAGTGAAGGGACAGCGAGGGGCAGGAATCGACAGTTCTTC. The encoded protein is CATSEGTARGRNRQFF.